This TCR beta chain appears in the sequencing data of a study of cytomegalovirus exposure and HLA in healthy donors. Germline lookup yields CDR1 SGHDT and CDR2 YYEEEE. Trimming at V came to 3 bases and at J to 0 bases, leaving 6 bases not matched to a gene. The CDR3 extends over 17 amino acids. Regarding this clone: The antigen is undetermined.

Vbeta (60) and Jbeta (13) primers were used in the PCR. Profiled with immunoSEQ multiplex PCR; TCRdb holds only in-frame clones, not every one. The sample lists roughly 98,000 clones; under 85% were seen once. The study's findings and limits: What was likely a sequencing artifact was a cluster of highly shared sequence variants. Differences between HLA loci emerged in a later analysis of TCR association rates, with DRB1 most and HLA-C fewest.

The chain joins TRBV5-6 to TRBJ1-6, with 7 nucleotides matching TRBD1. The clonotype comes from a woman aged 70-85 years in good health and CMV-seropositive. The sequenced material came from PBMCs. Here the CDR3 reads CASSSWTGSSYNSPLHF. CDR3 DNA sequence: TGTGCCAGCAGCTCTTGGACAGGAAGCTCCTATAATTCACCCCTCCACTTT.